Following are 29 T cell receptor beta chains from one sample sequenced in a study of T cells after yellow fever vaccination. TCRdb fed the 5' RACE reads into MiXCR, producing one record per CDR3 protein. This table holds roughly 250,000 distinct CDR3 sequences, roughly 13% found once. The source was CD4+ T cells sorted from PBMCs, collected 45 days after the yellow fever booster vaccination. The receptors here all came from a man aged 25-40 years who received the YFV17D yellow fever vaccine.

This clonotype came up a few times. V gene TRBV29-1 combines with J gene TRBJ2-7; 9 bases are shared with TRBD1. The length of the CDR3 is 13 residues. J lost 9 bases, V lost 3 bases, and 9 bases had no gene match. Germline V gene data show CDR1 as SQVTM and CDR2 as ANQGSEA. CDR3 DNA sequence: TGCAGCGTTGATACTCAGGACAGGGGAAGGCAGTACTTC. Translated: CSVDTQDRGRQYF.

The V and J genes are TRBV29-1 and TRBJ1-1, with 9 nucleotides matching TRBD1. Per the germline V gene, CDR1 is SQVTM and CDR2 is ANQGSEA. The J segment lost 6 bases and the V segment lost 7 bases, leaving 6 bases of the junction unmatched. The CDR3 has 12 amino acids. CDR3 in amino acids: CSGGTGFAEAFF. Written as DNA, the CDR3 is TGCAGCGGTGGGACAGGGTTCGCTGAAGCTTTCTTT. Complete variable domain (other parts from reference TRBV29-1 and TRBJ1-1): SAVISQKPSRDICQRGTSLTIQCQVDSQVTMMFWYRQQPGQSLTLIATANQGSEATYESGFVIDKFPISRPNLTFSTLTVSNMSPEDSSIYLCSGGTGFAEAFFGQGTRLTVV.

This clonotype was found many times. The chain joins TRBV19 to TRBJ2-7; D unresolved. V shed 5 bases and J shed 4 bases, with 6 bases lying between them. The CDR3 totals 11 residues. CDR1 LNHDA and CDR2 SQIVND come from the germline V gene (reference sequence). The CDR3 nucleotides read TGTGCCAGTAGTGATCGGTACGAGCAGTACTTC. This gives the protein CASSDRYEQYF.

This clonotype was observed many times. The chain uses TRBV28 and TRBJ2-7; possibly TRBD1 for D (6 bases). CDR1 and CDR2 from the germline V gene are MDHEN and SYDVKM. Trimming pared 5 bases from V and 0 bases from J, leaving 11 bases between. The CDR3 totals 14 residues. CDR3 in amino acids: CASSDRTASYEQYF. The CDR3 DNA reads TGTGCCAGCAGTGACAGGACGGCCTCCTACGAGCAGTACTTC.

This clonotype turned up a few times. The chain combines TRBV7-2 with TRBJ2-2; 8 nucleotides match TRBD1. This CDR3 has 15 residues. In germline, CDR1 is SGHTA, CDR2 FQGNSA. V lost 6 bases and J lost 2; bases outside the gene matches: 5. The CDR3 region is CASRLGQENTGELFF. CDR3 DNA: TGTGCCAGCAGATTGGGACAGGAAAACACCGGGGAGCTGTTTTTT.

The chain uses TRBV6-2 or TRBV6-3 and TRBJ2-7, with D uncertain. Trimming took 5 bases from V and 4 from J, leaving 9 bases between them. Germline lookup yields CDR1 MNHEY and CDR2 SVGEGT. This CDR3 region has 12 residues. The CDR3 region has the DNA TGTGCCAGCAGTCTTAGCCGGTACGAGCAGTACTTC. Translation: CASSLSRYEQYF.

The chain joins TRBV4-3 to TRBJ2-7; the match to TRBD2 covers 12 bases. CDR1 and CDR2 from the germline V gene are LGHNA and YSLEER. V shed 0 bases and J 3 bases; nucleotides not matched to a gene: 9. The CDR3 contains 18 residues. The CDR3 sequence: CASSQEVLAGGIFYEQYF. The CDR3 nucleotides read TGCGCCAGCAGCCAAGAAGTACTAGCGGGAGGTATCTTCTACGAGCAGTACTTC.

This clonotype was found once. This sequence joins TRBV2 and TRBJ2-2, with D hard to call. Per the germline V gene, CDR1 is SNHLY and CDR2 is FYNNEI. The CDR3 spans 12 residues. Trimming left V 2 bases short and J 8 bases short, with 6 bases between. The DNA for the CDR3 is TGTGCCAGCAGTGAATTGACGGGGGAGCTGTTTTTT. This sequence encodes CASSELTGELFF.

V usage is TRBV2 and J usage is TRBJ2-7; weak D call: TRBD2 (5 bases). The CDR3 covers 12 residues. CDR1 is SNHLY and CDR2 is FYNNEI in the germline V gene. The V gene lost 5 bases and the J gene lost 6 bases, with 11 bases spanning the gap. CDR3 residues: CASSTQAGEQYF. The CDR3 DNA sequence: TGTGCCAGCAGTACCCAGGCGGGCGAGCAGTACTTC.

The chain employs TRBV6-2 or TRBV6-3 and TRBJ2-7, with 12 bases fitting TRBD2. This CDR3 contains 16 residues. The V gene end was trimmed by 2 bases and the J gene end by 2 bases; junction bases not matched to a gene: 4. Germline values: CDR1 MNHEY, CDR2 SVGEGT. CDR3 residues: CASSYLRLAGAYEQYF. As DNA, the CDR3 is TGTGCCAGCAGTTACCTCCGACTAGCGGGAGCCTACGAGCAGTACTTC.

The CDR3 spells CASKRQGLAGGEQFF. CDR3 DNA: TGTGCCAGCAAACGTCAGGGGCTAGCGGGAGGTGAGCAGTTCTTC. This chain links TRBV12-3 or TRBV12-4 with TRBJ2-1; 11 nucleotides line up with TRBD2. The CDR3 is 15 residues long. V dropped 7 bases and J dropped 9; count of bases not matched to a gene: 11.

J is TRBJ2-7 and V is TRBV5-1; TRBD1 might be the D (5 bases). Germline lookup yields CDR1 SGHRS and CDR2 YFSETQ. The V end lost 4 bases, the J end lost 3 bases, and 8 bases lay between the germline ends. The CDR3 has 12 residues. The CDR3 bases are TGCGCCAGCAGCCCGGACAACTACGAGCAGTACTTC. Amino acid sequence: CASSPDNYEQYF.

To note about this clonotype: With a much larger clone just one base away, this may be a read error. The chain combines TRBV18 with TRBJ1-2; no reliable D call. This CDR3 is 16 amino acids long. CDR1 is KGHSH and CDR2 is LQKENI in the germline V gene. The CDR3 nucleotides are TGTGCCAGCTCACCGGGCGGTTCTTTAGTCTCGTATGGCTACCCCTTC. It is translated as CASSPGGSLVSYGYPF.

This chain uses TRBV20-1 with TRBJ2-5; TRBD1 matches at 7 bases. Germline V gene data show CDR1 as DFQATT and CDR2 as SNEGSKA (reference sequence). CDR3 length equals 12 residues. J was trimmed by 3 bases and V by 6 bases; bases with no gene match: 4. Here the CDR3 reads CSATGEEETQYF. DNA of the CDR3: TGCAGTGCCACAGGGGAAGAAGAGACCCAGTACTTC.

This clonotype showed up just a few times. This chain uses TRBV5-1 with TRBJ2-1, with TRBD2 matching over 11 bases. V shed 4 bases and J 8 bases; nucleotides not matched to a gene: 8. This CDR3 comprises 15 residues. Germline CDR1 and CDR2: SGHRS and YFSETQ. The CDR3 sequence: CASSLSGRAPDEQFF. In nucleotides, the CDR3 is TGCGCCAGCAGCCTTAGCGGGAGGGCCCCGGATGAGCAGTTCTTC. Drawing the rest from reference TRBV5-1 and TRBJ2-1, the complete variable domain is KAGVTQTPRYLIKTRGQQVTLSCSPISGHRSVSWYQQTPGQGLQFLFEYFSETQRNKGNFPGRFSGRQFSNSRSEMNVSTLELGDSALYLCASSLSGRAPDEQFFGPGTRLTVL.

As regards this clonotype: A much larger clone differs by one base, so this may be a read error. This chain uses TRBV20-1 with TRBJ2-1; the D gene is possibly TRBD2 (5 bases). CDR3 length: 12 amino acids. Germline lookup yields CDR1 DFQATT and CDR2 SNEGSKA (reference sequence). The CDR3 reads CSLLWGVNEQFF. For the CDR3, the DNA is TGCAGCCTTCTATGGGGAGTGAATGAGCAGTTCTTC.

V is TRBV29-1 and J is TRBJ2-1; D might be TRBD2 (5 bases). V lost 7 bases to trimming and J lost 0 bases, with 13 bases between them. Looked up from germline, CDR1 is SQVTM and CDR2 is ANQGSEA. CDR3 length: 14 residues. CDR3 in amino acids: CSADSTASYNEQFF. As DNA, the CDR3 is TGCAGCGCGGACTCTACAGCCTCCTACAATGAGCAGTTCTTC.

This clonotype showed up just a few times. The chain uses TRBV7-6 and TRBJ2-1; D ambiguous. V shed 1 base and J shed 4 bases, with 14 bases lying between them. Germline values: CDR1 SGHVS, CDR2 FNYEAQ. CDR3 size: 16 residues. This CDR3 reads CASSLGSLPPYNEQFF. CDR3 nucleotide sequence: TGTGCCAGCAGCTTAGGTTCCCTCCCCCCTTACAATGAGCAGTTCTTC.

This clonotype was observed a handful of times. The V and J genes are TRBV29-1 and TRBJ1-6; a possible D gene is TRBD1 (6 bases). The V gene's germline CDR1 is SQVTM and CDR2 ANQGSEA. This CDR3 contains 15 residues. Trimming pared 4 bases from V and 10 bases from J, leaving 20 bases between. This CDR3 reads CSVGDPGAPGSPLHF. The CDR3 DNA reads as TGCAGCGTTGGCGACCCAGGGGCGCCTGGGTCACCCCTCCACTTT.

This clonotype was observed a handful of times. The J gene is TRBJ2-1, the V gene TRBV5-1, with 12 bases lining up with TRBD2. This CDR3 is built from 17 residues. Germline CDR1 is SGHRS and CDR2 is YFSETQ. Trimming at V came to 0 bases and at J to 3 bases, leaving 4 bases not matched to a gene. The chain's CDR3 is CASSLAGGLAGYNEQFF. CDR3 bases: TGCGCCAGCAGCTTGGCCGGGGGACTAGCGGGCTACAATGAGCAGTTCTTC.

The chain employs TRBV7-3 and TRBJ2-5; TRBD2 matches at 8 bases. Per germline, CDR1 SGHTA and CDR2 FQGTGA. This CDR3 region has 14 residues. The J segment lost 3 bases and the V segment lost 5 bases, leaving 5 bases of the junction unmatched. CDR3 coding DNA: TGTGCCAGCAGCCGAAGCGGGAGTAAAGAGACCCAGTACTTC. Protein: CASSRSGSKETQYF.

In this sample, this clonotype turned up a few times. The chain couples TRBV28 to TRBJ1-4, with 8 bases fitting TRBD1. Unmatched junction bases numbered 1, after V lost 2 bases and J lost 5 bases. Germline loops: CDR1 MDHEN, CDR2 SYDVKM. This CDR3 spans 14 amino acids. The CDR3 reads CASSLTGGNEKLFF. CDR3 DNA: TGTGCCAGCAGTTTAACAGGGGGGAATGAAAAACTGTTTTTT.

This clonotype was recorded only once. This chain connects TRBV4-2 to TRBJ2-7, with 8 positions matching TRBD1. V shed 6 bases and J 6 bases; nucleotides not matched to a gene: 13. Germline loops: CDR1 LGHNA, CDR2 YNFKEQ. This CDR3 is built from 15 residues. For the CDR3, the DNA is TGTGCCAGCAGTCCGGGGGCCCAGGGGGCGGGCGAGCAGTACTTC. This encodes CASSPGAQGAGEQYF.

This clonotype appeared a few times. The chain links TRBV20-1 to TRBJ2-7, with 12 bases lining up with TRBD2. The trim removed 5 bases at V and 3 bases at J, leaving 5 bases unmatched. The germline CDR1 and CDR2 sequences are DFQATT and SNEGSKA (reference sequence). The CDR3 runs 14 residues. CDR3 residues: CSARRTSGNYEQYF. Written as DNA, the CDR3 is TGCAGTGCTCGTCGGACTAGCGGGAACTACGAGCAGTACTTC.

V is TRBV12-3 or TRBV12-4 and J is TRBJ2-2; perhaps TRBD1 as D (6 bases). The ends were cut back, 5 bases at V and 3 bases at J, with 13 bases in the middle. There are 15 residues in the CDR3. The CDR3 loop reads CASSLTGYHTGELFF. CDR3 bases: TGTGCCAGCAGTCTTACAGGGTATCACACCGGGGAGCTGTTTTTT.

This chain joins TRBV10-3 and TRBJ1-2, with 11 bases fitting TRBD1. Losses at the gene ends were 2 bases for V and 7 bases for J; bases not matched to a gene: 6. Germline CDR1 is ENHRY and CDR2 is SYGVKD. The CDR3 is made up of 15 amino acids. The CDR3 region has the DNA TGTGCCATCAGTGAGACCGGGACAGGGGGTTCTGGCTACACCTTC. Residues: CAISETGTGGSGYTF.

This chain uses TRBV6-1 with TRBJ1-3; weak D call: TRBD1 (5 bases). The germline gives CDR1 MNHNS, CDR2 SASEGT. This CDR3 region has 16 residues. Between the trimmed V and J ends, which lost 7 bases and 4 bases, there was a span of 20 bases. The CDR3 DNA is TGTGCCAGCACTACCTCAGGGAGCTCCATCGGAAACACCATATATTTT. As protein: CASTTSGSSIGNTIYF.

The V gene is TRBV18, the J gene TRBJ2-7, with D maybe TRBD1 (6 bases). The CDR3 has 14 amino acids. Germline V gives CDR1 KGHSH, CDR2 LQKENI. Trimming stripped 3 bases from V and 0 bases from J, with 9 bases between. The DNA for the CDR3 is TGTGCCAGCTCACCTGGCAGGGGCTCCTACGAGCAGTACTTC. This sequence encodes CASSPGRGSYEQYF.

V usage is TRBV14 and J usage is TRBJ2-7, with TRBD2 matching 8 bases. The CDR3 covers 14 residues. V gave up 3 bases and J gave up 4 bases; unmatched junction bases: 5. Germline lookup yields CDR1 SGHDN and CDR2 FVKESK. The CDR3, as DNA: TGTGCCAGCAGCCAGCTTAGCGGGACGTACGAGCAGTACTTC. It is translated as CASSQLSGTYEQYF.